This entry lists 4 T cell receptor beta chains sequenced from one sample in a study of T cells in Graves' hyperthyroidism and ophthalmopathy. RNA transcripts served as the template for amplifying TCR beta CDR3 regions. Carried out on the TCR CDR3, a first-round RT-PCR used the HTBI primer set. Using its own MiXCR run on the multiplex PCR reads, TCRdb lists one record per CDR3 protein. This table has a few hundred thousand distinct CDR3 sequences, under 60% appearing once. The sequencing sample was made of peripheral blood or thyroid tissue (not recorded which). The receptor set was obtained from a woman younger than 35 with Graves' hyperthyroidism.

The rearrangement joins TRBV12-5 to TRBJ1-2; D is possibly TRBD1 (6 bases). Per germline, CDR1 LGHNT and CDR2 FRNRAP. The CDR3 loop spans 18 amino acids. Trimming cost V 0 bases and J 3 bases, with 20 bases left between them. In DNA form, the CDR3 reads TGTGCTAGTGGTTTGGTAAATCTAATGGGAGGGGGTGACTATGGCTACACCTTC. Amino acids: CASGLVNLMGGGDYGYTF.

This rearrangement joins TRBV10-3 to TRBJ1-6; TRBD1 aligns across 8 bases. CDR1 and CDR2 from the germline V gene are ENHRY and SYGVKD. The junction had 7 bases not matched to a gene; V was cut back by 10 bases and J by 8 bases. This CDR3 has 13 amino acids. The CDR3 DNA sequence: TGTGCCACCGCCGGGACAGGAGATTCACCCCTCCACTTT. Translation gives CATAGTGDSPLHF.

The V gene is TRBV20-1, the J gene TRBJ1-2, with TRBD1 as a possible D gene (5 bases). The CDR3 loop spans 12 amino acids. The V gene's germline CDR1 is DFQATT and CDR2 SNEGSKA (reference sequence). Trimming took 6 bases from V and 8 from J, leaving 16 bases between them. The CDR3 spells CSAVSLGRGYTF. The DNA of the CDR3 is TGCAGTGCAGTCTCGCTGGGGCGGGGCTACACCTTC.

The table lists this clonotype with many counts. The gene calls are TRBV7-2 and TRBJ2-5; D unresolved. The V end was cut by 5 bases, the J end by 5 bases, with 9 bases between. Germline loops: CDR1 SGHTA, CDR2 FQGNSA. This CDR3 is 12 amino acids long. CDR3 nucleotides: TGTGCCAGCAGCCTATTCGCGGAGACCCAGTACTTC. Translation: CASSLFAETQYF.